This TCR beta chain was profiled in a study of cytomegalovirus exposure and HLA in healthy donors. Turning to the study itself: Early released data comprised about 85 million unique TCRs from HLA-typed donors.

With V trimmed by 3 bases and J by 4 bases, 20 bases remained unmatched. The CDR3 runs to 20 residues. The germline V gene encodes CDR1 LNHDA and CDR2 SQIVND (reference sequence). Concerning this clone: Its target is unknown.

Broader study findings: A prior analysis recorded that most TCR beta V segments were productive about 90% or about 30% of the time. Sequencing likely produced, as an artifact, a cluster of highly shared sequence variants.

Both 60 Vbeta primers and 13 Jbeta primers went into the PCR. The method was immunoSEQ multiplex PCR; TCRdb's version includes in-frame clones alone and lacks a portion of them. Among 90,000 to 120,000 clones, more than 60% were seen once, and the ten largest hold about 4.4%. The source of this sequence is a woman aged 18-29 years in good health and CMV-seropositive. The V call is TRBV19, the J call TRBJ2-5; TRBD2 agrees at 10 bases. The sample taken for sequencing was PBMCs. The CDR3 sequence: CASSIGRPRKSGREGETQYF. The CDR3 nucleotides read TGTGCCAGTAGTATCGGACGGCCACGGAAGAGCGGGAGGGAGGGAGAGACCCAGTACTTC.